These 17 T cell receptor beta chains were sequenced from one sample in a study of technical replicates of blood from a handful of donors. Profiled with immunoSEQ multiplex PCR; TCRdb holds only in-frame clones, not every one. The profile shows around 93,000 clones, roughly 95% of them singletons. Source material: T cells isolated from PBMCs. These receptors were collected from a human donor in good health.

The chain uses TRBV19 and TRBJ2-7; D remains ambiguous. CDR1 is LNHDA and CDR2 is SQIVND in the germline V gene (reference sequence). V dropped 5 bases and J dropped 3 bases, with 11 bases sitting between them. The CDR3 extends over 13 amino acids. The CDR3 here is CASSETRLYEQYF. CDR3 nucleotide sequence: TGTGCCAGTAGTGAGACACGCCTCTACGAGCAGTACTTC.

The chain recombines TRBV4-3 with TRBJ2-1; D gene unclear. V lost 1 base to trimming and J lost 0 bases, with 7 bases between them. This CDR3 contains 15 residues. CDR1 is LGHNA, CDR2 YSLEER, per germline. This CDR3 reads CASSQGEASYNEQFF. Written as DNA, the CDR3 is TGCGCCAGCAGCCAAGGAGAAGCCTCCTACAATGAGCAGTTCTTC.

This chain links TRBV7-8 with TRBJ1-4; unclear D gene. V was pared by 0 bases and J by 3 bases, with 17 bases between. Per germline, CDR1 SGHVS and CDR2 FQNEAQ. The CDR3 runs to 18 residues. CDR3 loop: CASSLAGEVVGSNEKLFF. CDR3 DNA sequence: TGTGCCAGCAGCTTAGCCGGGGAAGTGGTCGGGTCTAATGAAAAACTGTTTTTT.

In DNA form, the CDR3 reads TGCGCCAGCAGCTTGGAGGCGGGCGCGGGTTACGGCTACACCTTC. It is translated as CASSLEAGAGYGYTF. This sequence joins TRBV5-1 and TRBJ1-2; no firm D call. CDR1 SGHRS and CDR2 YFSETQ come from the germline V gene. The CDR3 runs 15 residues. The V and J ends lost 0 bases and 8 bases respectively, with 17 bases between them.

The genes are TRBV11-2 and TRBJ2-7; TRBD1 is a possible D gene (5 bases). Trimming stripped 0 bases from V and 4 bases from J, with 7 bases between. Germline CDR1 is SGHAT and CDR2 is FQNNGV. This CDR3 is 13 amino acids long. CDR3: CASSLDTGYEQYF. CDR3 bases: TGTGCCAGCAGCTTAGATACAGGTTACGAGCAGTACTTC.

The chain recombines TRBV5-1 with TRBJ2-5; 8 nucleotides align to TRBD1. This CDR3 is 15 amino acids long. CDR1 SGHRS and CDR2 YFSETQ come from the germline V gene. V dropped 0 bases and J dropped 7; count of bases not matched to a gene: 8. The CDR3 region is CASSLDRTGLVTQYF. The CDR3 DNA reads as TGCGCCAGCAGCTTGGATAGGACAGGGTTAGTGACCCAGTACTTC.

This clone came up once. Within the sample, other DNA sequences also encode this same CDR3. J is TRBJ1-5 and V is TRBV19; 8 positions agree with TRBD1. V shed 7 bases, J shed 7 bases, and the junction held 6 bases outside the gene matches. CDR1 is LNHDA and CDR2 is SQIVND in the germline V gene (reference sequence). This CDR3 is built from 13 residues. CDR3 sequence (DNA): TGTGCCAGTACCGACAGGGGCGGCCAGCCCCAGCATTTT. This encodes CASTDRGGQPQHF.

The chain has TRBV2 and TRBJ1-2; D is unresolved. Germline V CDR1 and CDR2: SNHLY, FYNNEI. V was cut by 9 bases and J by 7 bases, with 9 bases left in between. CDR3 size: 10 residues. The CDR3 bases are TGTGCCAGGGAGACTTTTGGCTACACCTTC. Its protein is CARETFGYTF. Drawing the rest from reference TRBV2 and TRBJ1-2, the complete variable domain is EPEVTQTPSHQVTQMGQEVILRCVPISNHLYFYWYRQILGQKVEFLVSFYNNEISEKSEIFDDQFSVERPDGSNFTLKIRSTKLEDSAMYFCARETFGYTFGSGTRLTVV.

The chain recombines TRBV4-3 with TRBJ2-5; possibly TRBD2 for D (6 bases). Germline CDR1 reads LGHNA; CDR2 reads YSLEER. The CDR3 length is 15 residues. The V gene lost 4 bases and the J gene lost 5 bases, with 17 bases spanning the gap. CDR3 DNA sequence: TGCGCCAGCAGCCTCCAGGCAACTAGCCGGGAGACCCAGTACTTC. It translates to CASSLQATSRETQYF.

The CDR3 DNA reads as TGTGCCAGCAGCTTAGGGCATGAGCAGTTCTTC. This codes for CASSLGHEQFF. The rearrangement uses TRBV11-2 and TRBJ2-1; D is unclear. Per germline, CDR1 SGHAT and CDR2 FQNNGV. This CDR3 is 11 amino acids long. V was cut by 1 base and J by 8 bases, with 3 bases left in between. Full variable domain (missing parts from reference TRBV11-2 and TRBJ2-1): EAGVAQSPRYKIIEKRQSVAFWCNPISGHATLYWYQQILGQGPKLLIQFQNNGVVDDSQLPKDRFSAERLKGVDSTLKIQPAKLEDSAVYLCASSLGHEQFFGPGTRLTVL.

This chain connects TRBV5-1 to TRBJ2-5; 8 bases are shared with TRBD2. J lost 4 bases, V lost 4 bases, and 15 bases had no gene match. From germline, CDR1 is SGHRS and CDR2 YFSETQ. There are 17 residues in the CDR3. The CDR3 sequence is CASSQERGLVRRETQYF. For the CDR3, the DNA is TGCGCCAGCAGCCAGGAACGGGGACTAGTAAGGAGAGAGACCCAGTACTTC. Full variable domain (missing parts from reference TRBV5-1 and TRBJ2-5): KAGVTQTPRYLIKTRGQQVTLSCSPISGHRSVSWYQQTPGQGLQFLFEYFSETQRNKGNFPGRFSGRQFSNSRSEMNVSTLELGDSALYLCASSQERGLVRRETQYFGPGTRLLVL.

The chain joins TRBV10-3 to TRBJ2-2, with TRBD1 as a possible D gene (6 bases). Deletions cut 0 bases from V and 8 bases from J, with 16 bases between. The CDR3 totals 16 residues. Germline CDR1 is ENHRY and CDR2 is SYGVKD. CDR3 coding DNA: TGTGCCATCAGTGAGTCGATACAGGGTCGGTTGGGGGAGCTGTTTTTT. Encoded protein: CAISESIQGRLGELFF.

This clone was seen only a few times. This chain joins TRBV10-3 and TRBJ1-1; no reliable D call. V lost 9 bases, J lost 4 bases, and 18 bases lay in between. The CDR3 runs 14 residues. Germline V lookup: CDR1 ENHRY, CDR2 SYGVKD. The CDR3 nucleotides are TGTGCCATAGGTCCCACCCGGGAGGCCACTGAAGCTTTCTTT. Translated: CAIGPTREATEAFF.

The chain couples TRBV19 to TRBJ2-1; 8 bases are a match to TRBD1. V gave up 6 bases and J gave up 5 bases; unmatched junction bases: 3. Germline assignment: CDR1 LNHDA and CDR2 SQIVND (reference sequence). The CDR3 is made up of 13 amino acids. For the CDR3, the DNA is TGTGCCAGTAGCGGACAGGGCGACAATGAGCAGTTCTTC. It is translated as CASSGQGDNEQFF. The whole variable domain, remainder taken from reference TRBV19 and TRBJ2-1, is DGGITQSPKYLFRKEGQNVTLSCEQNLNHDAMYWYRQDPGQGLRLIYYSQIVNDFQKGDIAEGYSVSREKKESFPLTVTSAQKNPTAFYLCASSGQGDNEQFFGPGTRLTVL.

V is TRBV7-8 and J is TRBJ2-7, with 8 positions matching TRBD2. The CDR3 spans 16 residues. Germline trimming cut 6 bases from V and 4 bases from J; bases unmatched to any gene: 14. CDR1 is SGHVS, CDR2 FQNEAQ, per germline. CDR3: CASSSRGSGRGYEQYF. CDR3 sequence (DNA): TGTGCCAGCAGTTCCCGGGGGAGCGGGAGAGGGTACGAGCAGTACTTC. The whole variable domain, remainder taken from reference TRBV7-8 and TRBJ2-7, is GAGVSQSPRYKVAKRGQDVALRCDPISGHVSLFWYQQALGQGPEFLTYFQNEAQLDKSGLPSDRFFAERPEGSVSTLKIQRTQQEDSAVYLCASSSRGSGRGYEQYFGPGTRLTVT.

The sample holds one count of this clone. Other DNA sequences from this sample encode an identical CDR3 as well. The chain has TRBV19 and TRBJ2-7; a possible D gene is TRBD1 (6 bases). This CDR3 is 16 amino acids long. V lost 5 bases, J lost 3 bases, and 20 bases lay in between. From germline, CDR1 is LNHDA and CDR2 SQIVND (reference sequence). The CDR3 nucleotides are TGTGCCAGTAGTCCCCACCAGGGGCGGGCGGACTACGAGCAGTACTTC. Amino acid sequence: CASSPHQGRADYEQYF.

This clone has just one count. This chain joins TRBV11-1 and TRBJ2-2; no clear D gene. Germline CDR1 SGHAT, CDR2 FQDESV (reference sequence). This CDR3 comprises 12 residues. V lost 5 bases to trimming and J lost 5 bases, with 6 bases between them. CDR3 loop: CASSLITGELFF. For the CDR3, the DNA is TGTGCCAGCAGCCTAATAACCGGGGAGCTGTTTTTT.